This entry is about one T cell receptor (beta chain). Antigen specificity is unknown. Arm-PCR of CDR3 regions and iRepertoire HTBI primers were used to build TCR beta libraries. One entry per CDR3 protein results from TCRdb running MiXCR on the multiplex PCR reads. The data show about 470,000 distinct CDR3 sequences, around 20% seen once. The sample's time point: persistent/refractory GD, antithyroid drugs over 5 years with positive TRAb. The TCR library was made from RNA extracted from PBMCs. V lost 7 bases, J lost 4 bases, and 10 bases stayed unmatched. The length of the CDR3 is 15 residues. Germline V gene data show CDR1 as SNHLY and CDR2 as FYNNEI. This specimen belongs to a study of regulatory T cells in long-lasting Graves disease. The study, taken as a whole, reports: Graves' patients with persistent disease showed TCR diversity lower than patients newly diagnosed. Persistent patients had more shared public clonotypes (fewer than 3,000) than new patients (about 920). Favored usage of TRBV28, TRBJ1-2 and TRBJ2-5 was recorded in persistent disease.

The genes are TRBV2 and TRBJ2-5; 9 bases align to TRBD2. Sequences were derived from peripheral blood mononuclear cells (PBMCs), sampled when the disease was refractory, from a patient treated with antithyroid drugs. The sequence was obtained from a female donor with Graves disease. CDR3 residues: CASTPVSGRGETQYF. DNA of the CDR3: TGTGCCAGCACCCCAGTTAGCGGGAGAGGAGAGACCCAGTACTTC.